This section outlines one TCR beta chain sequence together with its context. Its antigen remains unknown. The data stem from a study of cytomegalovirus exposure and HLA in healthy donors. Study-level background: The same platform used for the approximately 670 first-cohort repertoires was also used for the 130 or so validation repertoires, as a later analysis reported.

Notes on the study in general: Rare TCR sequences predominated, though certain public TCRs were found in many donors. Among TCR beta chains, those listed as cytomegalovirus-associated numbered about 150.

The method was immunoSEQ multiplex PCR; TCRdb's version includes in-frame clones alone and lacks a portion of them. The sample carries under 150,000 clones, around 87% recorded once. Germline values: CDR1 MRHNA, CDR2 SNTAGT. The CDR3 contains 13 residues. V was pared by 5 bases and J by 6 bases, with 13 bases between. The sequenced material came from PBMCs. The V and J genes are TRBV6-4 and TRBJ1-2; a possible D gene is TRBD1 (6 bases). The receptor comes from a young man in good health and CMV-seropositive. This CDR3 is CASSHRVSHGYTF. CDR3 nucleotides: TGTGCCAGCAGTCACAGGGTATCGCATGGCTACACCTTC.